The 17 T cell receptor beta chains in this list originate from one sample, sequenced in a study of T-cell reconstitution after alpha-beta-depleted transplantation in children. Unique molecular identifiers tagged the TCRbeta library. TCRdb recomputed calls from the PCR reads with MiXCR, one row per CDR3 protein. The table records 300,000 to 400,000 distinct CDR3 sequences, 15% to 20% of them present only once. Sequencing used PBMCs, mostly from graft donor cells, obtained 360 days after TCRalphabeta/CD19-depleted stem cell transplant. The receptors come from a male patient between 2 and 15 years old who had a stem cell transplant for acute lymphoblastic leukemia, so the T cells may come from the graft donor.

This clonotype was observed a few times. The CDR3, as DNA: TGTGCCAGCAGGGACAGTAATCGCCCACCCCTCCACTTT. Translating gives CASRDSNRPPLHF. V is TRBV6-6 and J is TRBJ1-6; a possible D gene is TRBD1 (6 bases). Germline V gene sequence: CDR1 MNHNY, CDR2 SVGAGI (reference sequence). Between the trimmed V and J ends, which lost 6 bases and 11 bases, there was a span of 14 bases. CDR3 length equals 13 residues.

This clonotype was recorded a few times. The chain links TRBV11-1 to TRBJ2-5; TRBD1 matches at 7 bases. Trimming removed 5 bases from V and 2 bases from J; junction bases left unmatched: 20. This CDR3 is built from 19 residues. Looked up from germline, CDR1 is SGHAT and CDR2 is FQDESV (reference sequence). CDR3 region: CASSIRSLKGAYVQETQYF. CDR3 in DNA: TGTGCCAGCAGCATCCGATCTCTAAAGGGGGCTTACGTTCAAGAGACCCAGTACTTC.

The J gene is TRBJ2-7, the V gene TRBV6-2 or TRBV6-3, with 10 bases matching TRBD1. Trimming cost V 2 bases and J 3 bases; bases outside gene matches: 7. CDR3 size: 16 residues. Germline CDR1 MNHEY, CDR2 SVGEGT. This CDR3 is CASSYDPGQGGYEQYF. For the CDR3, the DNA is TGTGCCAGCAGTTACGACCCCGGACAGGGGGGCTACGAGCAGTACTTC.

This clonotype turned up a few times. The chain combines TRBV4-3 with TRBJ2-6; a weak D match, TRBD2 (5 bases). V dropped 0 bases and J dropped 0 bases, with 12 bases sitting between them. The CDR3 has 18 amino acids. The germline V gene has CDR1 LGHNA and CDR2 YSLEER. CDR3: CASSQDPLARSGANVLTF. CDR3 DNA: TGCGCCAGCAGCCAAGACCCCCTAGCCCGCTCTGGGGCCAACGTCCTGACTTTC.

The V call is TRBV28, the J call TRBJ1-5, with 7 positions matching TRBD1. This CDR3 is built from 15 residues. Germline CDR1 is MDHEN and CDR2 is SYDVKM. Trimming took 9 bases from V and 3 from J; bases not matched to a gene: 11. The CDR3 sequence: CASYHRQGYNQPQHF. For the CDR3, the DNA is TGTGCCAGTTATCATAGACAGGGCTACAATCAGCCCCAGCATTTT.

This clonotype has only a few counts. The rearrangement links TRBV27 to TRBJ2-3; D uncertain. In germline, CDR1 is MNHEY, CDR2 SMNVEV (reference sequence). CDR3 size: 15 residues. Trimming shortened V by 4 bases and J by 0 bases, and 11 bases separated the two germline ends. CDR3 loop: CASSSQRPSTDTQYF. As DNA, the CDR3 is TGTGCCAGCAGTTCTCAGCGCCCTAGCACAGATACGCAGTATTTT.

The chain combines TRBV5-6 with TRBJ1-1; tentative D call: TRBD1 (6 bases). CDR1 and CDR2 from the germline V gene are SGHDT and YYEEEE. V gave up 4 bases and J gave up 6 bases, with 22 bases separating them. This CDR3 region has 16 residues. The CDR3 sequence is CASSQASWGAGPEAFF. CDR3 coding DNA: TGTGCCAGCAGCCAAGCTTCCTGGGGGGCGGGACCTGAAGCTTTCTTT.

This chain uses TRBV11-2 with TRBJ2-3; 9 bases are shared with TRBD2. The CDR3 extends over 15 amino acids. Germline values: CDR1 SGHAT, CDR2 FQNNGV. The J segment lost 7 bases and the V segment lost 1 base, leaving 6 bases of the junction unmatched. CDR3 sequence: CASSLGASGTYTQYF. The CDR3 bases are TGTGCCAGCAGCTTAGGTGCTAGCGGGACGTATACGCAGTATTTT. Using reference TRBV11-2 and TRBJ2-3 for the parts outside the CDR3, the full variable domain is EAGVAQSPRYKIIEKRQSVAFWCNPISGHATLYWYQQILGQGPKLLIQFQNNGVVDDSQLPKDRFSAERLKGVDSTLKIQPAKLEDSAVYLCASSLGASGTYTQYFGPGTRLTVL.

This clonotype occurred a few times. The chain links TRBV4-2 to TRBJ2-1; TRBD2 aligns across 15 bases. CDR3 size: 21 residues. Germline CDR1 is LGHNA and CDR2 is YNFKEQ. V was clipped by 2 bases and J by 4 bases; unmatched bases: 15. The chain's CDR3 is CASSQPTLSGTSGRQYNEQFF. CDR3 coding DNA: TGTGCCAGCAGCCAACCGACCCTCTCCGGGACTAGCGGGAGGCAATACAATGAGCAGTTCTTC.

The chain uses TRBV18 and TRBJ2-1; D unresolved. CDR1 is KGHSH, CDR2 LQKENI, per germline. The CDR3 spans 13 residues. The V end lost 3 bases, the J end lost 7 bases, and 10 bases lay between the germline ends. This chain's CDR3 is CASSPDLGNEQFF. CDR3 bases: TGTGCCAGCTCACCCGATTTAGGGAATGAGCAGTTCTTC.

Here the CDR3 DNA reads TGTGCCAGCAGCTTGGGGACAGGGGGTTCATCACCCTATGGCTACACCTTC. Translated, it gives CASSLGTGGSSPYGYTF. This rearrangement joins TRBV5-6 to TRBJ1-2; 10 nucleotides align to TRBD1. Germline lookup yields CDR1 SGHDT and CDR2 YYEEEE. This CDR3 has 17 residues. V shed 0 bases, J shed 4 bases, and the junction held 9 bases outside the gene matches. The whole variable domain, remainder taken from reference TRBV5-6 and TRBJ1-2, is DAGVTQSPTHLIKTRGQQVTLRCSPKSGHDTVSWYQQALGQGPQFIFQYYEEEERQRGNFPDRFSGHQFPNYSSELNVNALLLGDSALYLCASSLGTGGSSPYGYTFGSGTRLTVV.

The rearrangement joins TRBV5-1 to TRBJ1-1; TRBD1 might be the D (5 bases). Germline-derived CDR1 and CDR2 are SGHRS and YFSETQ. The V gene lost 2 bases and the J gene lost 2 bases, with 10 bases spanning the gap. The length of the CDR3 is 14 residues. CDR3 DNA sequence: TGCGCCAGCAGCTTTCTGGGGGTCAACACTGAAGCTTTCTTT. This gives the protein CASSFLGVNTEAFF.

This chain uses TRBV9 with TRBJ1-1; 7 bases align to TRBD1. This CDR3 spans 13 amino acids. Germline assignment: CDR1 SGDLS and CDR2 YYNGEE. Germline trimming cut 0 bases from V and 6 bases from J; bases unmatched to any gene: 2. Here the CDR3 reads CASSVVGQPEAFF. The CDR3 DNA reads as TGTGCCAGCAGCGTAGTGGGACAGCCTGAAGCTTTCTTT.

The chain couples TRBV6-5 to TRBJ2-7; D perhaps matches TRBD1 (5 bases). Between the trimmed V and J ends, which lost 0 bases and 5 bases, there was a span of 8 bases. This CDR3 is 13 amino acids long. The germline V gene has CDR1 MNHEY and CDR2 SVGAGI. The CDR3 DNA reads as TGTGCCAGCAGTTACTCACAGGTCCACGAGCAGTACTTC. Translated: CASSYSQVHEQYF.

The J gene is TRBJ1-1, the V gene TRBV25-1; D might be TRBD1 (6 bases). This CDR3 has 13 amino acids. Germline CDR1 is MGHDK and CDR2 is SYGVNS. Trimming removed 2 bases from V and 4 bases from J, with 8 bases in between. The DNA of the CDR3 is TGTGCCAGCAGTGAACGGGGGGCCACTGAAGCTTTCTTT. Translating gives CASSERGATEAFF.

J is TRBJ1-1 and V is TRBV4-2; maybe TRBD1 (6 bases). Trimming stripped 0 bases from V and 0 bases from J, with 8 bases between. Germline CDR1 reads LGHNA; CDR2 reads YNFKEQ. This CDR3 has 15 residues. CDR3 DNA sequence: TGTGCCAGCAGCCAAGACAGGGGTTTGAACACTGAAGCTTTCTTT. It codes for CASSQDRGLNTEAFF.

The chain combines TRBV29-1 with TRBJ1-2, with D possibly being TRBD1 (5 bases). The germline V gene has CDR1 SQVTM and CDR2 ANQGSEA. The ends were cut back, 6 bases at V and 4 bases at J, with 21 bases in the middle. The CDR3 length is 15 residues. The CDR3: CSVSSTGGGSYGYTF. The CDR3 DNA sequence: TGCAGCGTAAGCTCCACTGGGGGAGGAAGCTATGGCTACACCTTC.